This T cell receptor beta chain was found in a study of response to subunit inactivated influenza vaccine listed by TCRdb under 2018. Concerning the study at large: To follow how T cells responded to a trivalent subunit inactivated influenza vaccine, the researchers relied on deep quantitative profiling of the T cell receptor repertoire. Results the study describes overall, beyond this receptor: The authors suggested that each seasonal influenza vaccination may recruit only a limited number of new T cells.

This clonotype showed up just a few times. The antigen it binds to is not known. Nothing much larger sits one base from this clone, and base qualities are not available. CDR1 and CDR2 (SGDLS, YYNGEE) derive from the germline V gene. Clipping removes 3 bases from V and 8 bases from J, with 6 as the unmatched junction base count. Spanning cysteine to phenylalanine, the CDR3 consists of 15 amino acids. Kept here is only the CDR3 DNA, which spans 45 bases and is read in frame from base 1. Library prep was done by RT-PCR. Reads for this sample came from an Illumina HiSeq 2500. TCRdb trimmed the raw reads at Q25, called clones with MiXCR and kept productive beta chains. Rows with a matching CDR3 protein are joined into one entry that keeps the most common DNA and genes. The sample table contains about 620,000 distinct CDR3 sequences; only one count was recorded for roughly 10% of them. 11% of the sample belongs to the ten largest clones.

These data were also filed under a second study, of T cells expressing NK-cell markers. Per that second paper: TCR beta cDNA libraries were prepared using 5'RACE template switching, which introduced a universal primer site and unique molecular identifiers. TCR beta-chain repertoires were profiled in sorted CD3+CD56+NKG2C+, CD3+CD56+NKG2C- and CD3+CD56-NKG2C+ T-cell subsets from roughly eight donors. Most of the eight sequenced donors were HCMV-seropositive and one was HCMV-seronegative. In several experiments an anti-gammadeltaTCR antibody was added to restrict sorting to alphabetaTCR-expressing T cells. For six donors, the dominant CD3+CD56+NKG2C+ clonotypes were among the top 10 CD8+ clonotypes and accounted for about 1.0-8% of CD8+ T cells. Those dominant clonotypes were again the most abundant among CD3+CD56-NKG2C+ cells in a handful of donors, at roughly 25-65%. Whether the expanded NKG2C-expressing T cell clones were specific for HCMV antigens was left unclear. The study sequenced eight donors, all healthy volunteers chosen at random: three men and five women. To determine HCMV serostatus, a commercial ELISA kit was used to detect HCMV-specific IgG in serum. Peripheral blood mononuclear cells were isolated from blood by Ficoll density gradient centrifugation. Bulk peripheral blood T-cell repertoires were additionally sequenced from unsorted PBMC for about 6 donors. cDNA synthesis was primed from the TCR beta constant segment and was followed by two successive PCR amplification steps. Sequencing of the libraries produced 2 x 150 bp reads on Illumina HiSeq 2000/2500, MiSeq or NextSeq. MIGEC was used to demultiplex reads and group the reads by UMI, and MiTCR was used to assemble and quantify clonotypes. To exclude erroneous sequences, any TCR cDNA sequence not supported by at least two reads was discarded. The tcR package was used for downstream repertoire analysis, and clonotypes were matched across fractions by CDR3 nucleotide sequence plus V segment. Antigen specificity was annotated against VDJdb with VDJmatch, allowing one amino acid substitution in CDR3.

This clonotype was obtained from a man in his fifties or sixties who received an inactivated influenza vaccine. Donor details come from another sample of the same person, matched by shared clones. The starting material was PBMCs from blood, obtained on the day of vaccination. The sequence is built from TRBV9 and TRBJ2-1, and 12 junctional nucleotides match TRBD2. The CDR3 here reads CASSGLAGGLYEQFF. In nucleotide form, the sequence is TGTGCCAGCAGCGGGCTAGCGGGAGGGCTCTATGAGCAGTTCTTC.